This TCR beta chain was retrieved from a study of OX40 agonist ivuxolimab in advanced cancers. With respect to the entire study: The costimulatory receptor OX40 (CD134) was targeted by ivuxolimab, a fully human IgG2 agonistic monoclonal antibody. Intravenous ivuxolimab was administered to patients every 2 weeks at six dose levels: 0.01, 0.1, 0.3, 1.5, 3 and 10 mg/kg. Of the approximately 50 patients in dose escalation, some 19 had hepatocellular carcinoma, around 15 had melanoma, 9 had renal cell carcinoma and 9 had head and neck cancer. In the dose-escalation cohort, roughly 82% of patients were male, and the mean age was roughly 56 years with a range of roughly 20 to 85. Patients were allowed to have had prior anti-PD-1, anti-PD-L1 or anti-CTLA-4 therapy, and 40% of the dose-escalation patients had previously received checkpoint inhibitors. Three dose-escalation patients achieved partial responses, one with hepatocellular carcinoma and two with cutaneous melanoma. The purpose of peripheral TCRbeta sequencing was to test whether ivuxolimab changed TCR sequence diversity and led to clonal T-cell expansion. The monotherapy dose-escalation portion (N of about 52 patients) of the phase I ivuxolimab trial is reported in the paper.

The cysteine opens and the phenylalanine closes a CDR3 of 14 amino acids. Only the CDR3 region is kept as DNA, spanning 42 bases read in frame from base 1. CDR1 is given as LNHNV and CDR2 as YYDKDF, both from the germline V gene (reference sequence). Trimming removed 0 bases from V and 5 bases from J; the gene matches leave 1 base unexplained. This clone was counted at least ten times. Its specific antigen is unknown. No base-level quality is on record; no much larger clone is a single base apart. Points the paper makes about the study in general: After ivuxolimab, expanded clones were on average more numerous among CD8+ T cells than among CD4+ T cells. In partial responders in the 0.1-3.0 mg/kg groups, normalized peripheral clonal expansion was found to be among the lowest, especially among CD8+ T cells. The antigen specificity of the clonally expanded peripheral T cells was not determined. At doses of 0.1 to 3.0 mg/kg, clonal expansion of both CD4+ and CD8+ T cells in blood was seen between baseline and week 6. Low levels of normalized T-cell clonal expansion were also seen in some nonresponding patients.

Patients with autoimmune disease history or receiving systemic immunosuppression were excluded from the trial. Peripheral blood for TCR sequencing was drawn from every dose cohort at baseline, at cycle 4 day 1 and at cycle 7 day 1. Samples were obtained from an open-label, multicenter, first-in-human phase I dose-escalation trial of ivuxolimab. The trial enrolled adults with locally advanced or metastatic head and neck squamous cell, hepatocellular, melanoma or renal cell carcinoma. Before TCR sequencing, CD4+ T cells and CD8+ T cells from peripheral blood were sorted into separate populations. To sequence the TCRbeta CDR3 region, genomic DNA was isolated from the sorted cells. The immunoSEQ Assay was used to sequence the TCRbeta CDR3 regions. TCRdb limited this immuneACCESS table to in-frame rearrangements with V and J called. A share of clones is missing; checked studies link under half to unresolved V genes, and the rest is unexplained. This sample comprises tens of thousands of clones, 87% of them detected only once. Clones ranked in the top ten supply more than 15% of the sample.

This sample comprised CD4+ or CD8+ T cells sorted from blood, obtained in a trial of the OX40 agonist ivuxolimab. The sequence came from an adult with an advanced solid tumor such as melanoma, head and neck, liver or kidney cancer. This sequence uses TRBV15 and TRBJ1-1; TRBD1 fits 9 bases in the junction. The CDR3 region reads CATSREDRGTEAFF. The DNA is as follows: TGTGCCACCAGCAGAGAGGACAGGGGTACTGAAGCTTTCTTT.